The rows below give T cell receptor beta chains drawn from one sample of a study of T cell clonotyping in hematopoietic cell transplantation. Produced via immunoSEQ multiplex PCR; TCRdb's table is partial and in-frame only. The profile covers 7,900 or so clones, with approximately 89% appearing a single time and approximately 7.7% taken by the ten largest. Sample: PBMCs, taken 100 days after allogeneic stem cell transplant. These receptors came from a male patient younger than 35 who had an allogeneic stem cell transplant from a related donor, so the T cells may come from the graft donor. Some clones in this sample may be carry-over from other donors' samples. Each CDR3 is given with its conserved first and last residue. The D gene is left open where the match is weak. Expanded clones get a size class; other rows say once, few or many, or leave the size out.

clone_size	d_call	v_call	j_call	cdr3_nt	cdr3_aa
-	-	TRBV6-6	TRBJ2-5	TGTGCCAGCAGTTTCGAGGAGACCCAGTACTTC	CASSFEETQYF
-	TRBD2	TRBV7-6	TRBJ2-1	TGTGCCAGCGAAACTAGCGGGATGAATGAGCAGTTCTTC	CASETSGMNEQFF
-	-	TRBV30	TRBJ2-3	TGTGCCTGGAGTGTAGGGGGTATTAGCACAGATACGCAGTATTTT	CAWSVGGISTDTQYF
-	-	TRBV11-1	TRBJ2-3	TGTGCCAGCAGCTTAGAGGGCCGTCCAGGAGATACGCAGTATTTT	CASSLEGRPGDTQYF
-	TRBD2	TRBV6-5	TRBJ2-1	TGTGCCACCTCCGAGCGGGGAGCCTACAATGAGCAGTTCTTC	CATSERGAYNEQFF
once	TRBD1	TRBV10-3	TRBJ1-1	TGTGCCATCAGCCCCGTCACAGGGGGTACTGAAGCTTTCTTT	CAISPVTGGTEAFF
-	-	TRBV11-2	TRBJ2-3	TGTGCCAGCAGCTTAAGACGGGAGCCGACAGATACGCAGTATTTT	CASSLRREPTDTQYF
-	TRBD2	TRBV6-5	TRBJ2-1	TGTGCCAGCAGTGCCACTAGCGGGATCCAGTTCTTC	CASSATSGIQFF
few	-	TRBV7-8	TRBJ1-5	TGTGCCAGCAGCTTAGCAGCTGGTAATAATCAGCCCCAGCATTTT	CASSLAAGNNQPQHF
-	TRBD2	TRBV5-1	TRBJ2-1	TGCGCCAGCAGCCCAGTGCTAGCGGGAAACTACAATGAGCAGTTCTTC	CASSPVLAGNYNEQFF
once	TRBD2	TRBV19	TRBJ2-1	TGTGCCAGTAGTCGAGCGGGAGTGTCGTACAATGAGCAGTTCTTC	CASSRAGVSYNEQFF
-	-	TRBV9	TRBJ2-2	TGTGCCAGCAGCGTAGGGTTTTGGGGTAACGGGGAGCTGTTTTTT	CASSVGFWGNGELFF
once	-	TRBV4-3	TRBJ1-2	TGCGCCAGCAGCCAAGATCTACGGGACCTTACCTATGGCTACACCTTC	CASSQDLRDLTYGYTF
-	-	TRBV7-9	TRBJ1-1	TGTGCCAGCAGCGCGTCGACGGACAACACTGAAGCTTTCTTT	CASSASTDNTEAFF
-	TRBD2	TRBV7-2	TRBJ2-2	TGTGCCAGCAGCCCCCTAGGGACTAGTGAGCTCACCGGGGAGCTGTTTTTT	CASSPLGTSELTGELFF
-	TRBD1	TRBV7-9	TRBJ1-2	TGTGCCAGCGGGACAGGCCGGCATAACTATGGCTACACCTTC	CASGTGRHNYGYTF
-	-	TRBV6-1	TRBJ1-1	TGTGCCAGCAGTGAAGGCGAAGCCTCCAGCGCTTTCTTT	CASSEGEASSAFF
-	-	TRBV19	TRBJ1-1	TGTGCCAGCATCTTCCGGGCCAGGGGGAACACTGAAGCTTTCTTT	CASIFRARGNTEAFF
few	-	TRBV9	TRBJ1-1	TGTGCCAGCAGCGTAGAGGGGGATATGAACACTGAAGCTTTCTTT	CASSVEGDMNTEAFF
-	TRBD2	TRBV4-1	TRBJ2-1	TGCGCCAGCAGCCAGGGTCGGCTAGCGGGAGGGGTGAGCAATGAGCAGTTCTTC	CASSQGRLAGGVSNEQFF
-	-	TRBV9	TRBJ2-1	TGTGCCAGCAGCGTAGTCGACCGCTCCTACAATGAGCAGTTCTTC	CASSVVDRSYNEQFF
-	-	TRBV7-6	TRBJ2-1	TGTGCCAGCAGCTTAGAGGGCGAGCAGTTCTTC	CASSLEGEQFF
-	-	TRBV7-2	TRBJ1-1	TGTGCCAGCAGCTTATCCAGGGGTGGGAACACTGAAGCTTTCTTT	CASSLSRGGNTEAFF
few	-	TRBV5-1	TRBJ2-5	TGCGCCAGCAGCATCTGGGACGGCCAAGAGACCCAGTACTTC	CASSIWDGQETQYF
few	TRBD1	TRBV7-2	TRBJ1-2	TGTGCCAGCAGCTTAACCGACAGGGTTAGCTATGGCTACACCTTC	CASSLTDRVSYGYTF
-	-	TRBV11-2	TRBJ2-1	TGTGCCAGCAGCTTACGACTAGGTAACTACAATGAGCAGTTCTTC	CASSLRLGNYNEQFF
-	TRBD1	TRBV6-5	TRBJ2-3	TGTGCCAGCGTGGACAGGGGTTGGACAGATACGCAGTATTTT	CASVDRGWTDTQYF
-	TRBD1	TRBV7-9	TRBJ1-1	TGTGCCAGCAGCTTGGCAGGGGGGAACACTGAAGCTTTCTTT	CASSLAGGNTEAFF
-	TRBD2	TRBV4-1	TRBJ2-1	TGCGCCAGCAGCCAAGATTGGCTAGCGGGTGGGGTCAATGAGCAGTTCTTC	CASSQDWLAGGVNEQFF
-	TRBD2	TRBV6-4	TRBJ2-3	TGTGCCAGCAGTAGGAAAGCGGGAGCGGGAGATACGCAGTATTTT	CASSRKAGAGDTQYF
-	-	TRBV9	TRBJ2-1	TGTGCCAGCAGCGTAGAGAAGGGGTTCAATGAGCAGTTCTTC	CASSVEKGFNEQFF
-	-	TRBV7-9	TRBJ1-1	TGTGCCAGCAGCTTAAAAGAGAACACTGAAGCTTTCTTT	CASSLKENTEAFF
-	-	TRBV5-5	TRBJ1-4	TGTGCCAGCGGCCGCCCTGAGGGTAATTCTGAAAAACTGTTTTTT	CASGRPEGNSEKLFF
-	-	TRBV21-1	TRBJ2-4	TGTGCCAGCACCCCCGGGGAGGCAGGGCCTTTAGCCAAAAACATTCAGTACTTC	CASTPGEAGPLAKNIQYF
once	-	TRBV6-6	TRBJ2-2	TGTGCCAGCAGTCAATCGTGGGTAGGCGGGGAGCTGTTTTTT	CASSQSWVGGELFF
-	-	TRBV4-1	TRBJ1-2	TGCGCCAGCAGCCCTCCCCCCGGATTGAAGGGAAACTATGGCTACACCTTC	CASSPPPGLKGNYGYTF
once	-	TRBV4-1	TRBJ2-2	TGCGCCAGCAGCCAAGAGGTTATAGACAGACGGACTACGAACACCGGGGAGCTGTTTTTT	CASSQEVIDRRTTNTGELFF
few	TRBD2	TRBV29-1	TRBJ2-1	TGCAGCGCTCATCCGGGACTAGCGGGTTTCAGCTCCTACAATGAGCAGTTCTTC	CSAHPGLAGFSSYNEQFF
-	-	TRBV19	TRBJ1-3	TGTGCCAGTAGAGGAATGAGAAACACCATATATTTT	CASRGMRNTIYF
-	-	TRBV11-2	TRBJ2-2	TGTGCCAGCAGCTTAGCTCGGACAACTAACACCGGGGAGCTGTTTTTT	CASSLARTTNTGELFF
-	TRBD1	TRBV7-9	TRBJ2-2	TGTGCCAGCAGTTCTCTACCAGGGGGCACCGGGGAGCTGTTTTTT	CASSSLPGGTGELFF
-	-	TRBV7-8	TRBJ1-1	TGTGCCAGCAGCCACATCACTGAAGCTTTCTTT	CASSHITEAFF
-	-	TRBV15	TRBJ1-4	TGTGCCACCAGCAGAGATAAGGACTATAATGAAAAACTGTTTTTT	CATSRDKDYNEKLFF
-	TRBD2	TRBV11-2	TRBJ2-1	TGTGCCAGCAGCTATCCACCTAGCGGTCCCTGGGGTGAGCAGTTCTTC	CASSYPPSGPWGEQFF
once	TRBD2	TRBV15	TRBJ2-1	TGTGCCACCAGCAGGGCTGGCGGGAGGGCCAATGAGCAGTTCTTC	CATSRAGGRANEQFF
-	-	TRBV11-3	TRBJ2-3	TGTGCCAGCAGCTCGGGGGACAGCACAGATACGCAGTATTTT	CASSSGDSTDTQYF
-	-	TRBV19	TRBJ2-1	TGTGCCAGTACTACCGACACCGAGGCCTACAATGAGCAGTTCTTC	CASTTDTEAYNEQFF
-	TRBD2	TRBV27	TRBJ2-1	TGTGCCAGCAGTTTAGTAGCGGGAACCCACAATGAGCAGTTCTTC	CASSLVAGTHNEQFF
-	TRBD1	TRBV4-3	TRBJ2-3	TGCGCCAGCAGCCAAGGGAGGACAGGGGGCCCCACAGATACGCAGTATTTT	CASSQGRTGGPTDTQYF
-	TRBD1	TRBV19	TRBJ1-5	TGTGCCAGTAGCCGACAGGGAAGACAGCCCCAGCATTTT	CASSRQGRQPQHF